These T cell receptor beta chains were read from a single sample in a study of T cell responses to AZD1222 COVID-19 vaccine. The assay was immunoSEQ multiplex PCR, and TCRdb's table has in-frame clones only and misses some. Here the sample spans approximately 150,000 clones, roughly 90% being singletons. The starting material was peripheral blood, obtained 28 days after the second AZD1222 dose. The receptors were sampled from an adult who received the AZD1222 COVID-19 vaccine. CDR3s include the opening cysteine and the closing phenylalanine or tryptophan. D genes are given only for firm matches. Size tells how often a clone was seen (once, few, many) or the class of an expanded clone, and some rows leave it out.

v_call: TRBV29-1; clone_size: .; d_call: TRBD1; j_call: TRBJ2-2; cdr3_aa: CSVYDREFGELFF; cdr3_nt: TGCAGCGTGTACGACAGGGAATTCGGGGAGCTGTTTTTT
v_call: TRBV28; clone_size: .; d_call: .; j_call: TRBJ1-1; cdr3_aa: CASSAGGGRGTEAFF; cdr3_nt: TGTGCCAGCAGCGCTGGAGGGGGGCGCGGCACTGAAGCTTTCTTT
v_call: TRBV2; clone_size: .; d_call: TRBD1; j_call: TRBJ2-2; cdr3_aa: CASSWTGDYRENTGELFF; cdr3_nt: TGTGCCAGCAGTTGGACAGGGGATTATCGAGAGAACACCGGGGAGCTGTTTTTT
v_call: TRBV7-3; clone_size: .; d_call: TRBD2; j_call: TRBJ2-3; cdr3_aa: CASSLTSGITSTDTQYF; cdr3_nt: TGTGCCAGCAGCTTGACGAGCGGGATAACTAGCACAGATACGCAGTATTTT
v_call: TRBV15; clone_size: .; d_call: TRBD2; j_call: TRBJ2-5; cdr3_aa: CATSTTFPPSGRVQETQYF; cdr3_nt: TGTGCCACCAGCACCACCTTCCCCCCCAGCGGGAGGGTCCAAGAGACCCAGTACTTC
v_call: TRBV7-9; clone_size: .; d_call: .; j_call: TRBJ2-7; cdr3_aa: CASSSTVGYEQYF; cdr3_nt: TGTGCCAGCAGCTCCACGGTGGGGTACGAGCAGTACTTC
v_call: TRBV27; clone_size: .; d_call: .; j_call: TRBJ1-3; cdr3_aa: CASSRNRVSSGNTIYF; cdr3_nt: TGTGCCAGCAGTAGAAACAGGGTTTCCTCTGGAAACACCATATATTTT
v_call: TRBV6-6; clone_size: .; d_call: TRBD2; j_call: TRBJ2-7; cdr3_aa: CASSYPPGGVGNEQYF; cdr3_nt: TGTGCCAGCAGTTACCCCCCCGGGGGGGTTGGCAACGAGCAGTACTTC
v_call: TRBV4-3; clone_size: once; d_call: .; j_call: TRBJ2-1; cdr3_aa: CASSQETVGTPGPQFF; cdr3_nt: TGCGCCAGCAGCCAGGAGACCGTAGGGACTCCCGGTCCGCAGTTCTTC
v_call: TRBV23-1; clone_size: .; d_call: TRBD1; j_call: TRBJ1-4; cdr3_aa: CASSQTGTGYEKLFF; cdr3_nt: TGCGCCAGCAGTCAAACCGGGACAGGGTATGAAAAACTGTTTTTT
v_call: TRBV11-3; clone_size: .; d_call: .; j_call: TRBJ1-1; cdr3_aa: CASSLDRGNTEAFF; cdr3_nt: TGTGCCAGCAGCTTAGATCGAGGGAACACTGAAGCTTTCTTT